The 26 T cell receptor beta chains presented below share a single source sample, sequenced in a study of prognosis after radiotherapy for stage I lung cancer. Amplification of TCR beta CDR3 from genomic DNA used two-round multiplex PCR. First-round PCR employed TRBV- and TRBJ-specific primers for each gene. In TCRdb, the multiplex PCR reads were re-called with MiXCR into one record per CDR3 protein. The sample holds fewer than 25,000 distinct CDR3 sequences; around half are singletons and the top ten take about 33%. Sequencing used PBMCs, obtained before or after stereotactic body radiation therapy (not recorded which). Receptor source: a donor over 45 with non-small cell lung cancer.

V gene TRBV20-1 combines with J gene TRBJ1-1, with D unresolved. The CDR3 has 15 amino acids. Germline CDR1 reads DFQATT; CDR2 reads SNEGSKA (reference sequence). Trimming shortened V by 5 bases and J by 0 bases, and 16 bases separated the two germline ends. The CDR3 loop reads CSALKGGNMNTEAFF. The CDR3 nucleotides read TGCAGTGCTTTAAAGGGAGGAAACATGAACACTGAAGCTTTCTTT.

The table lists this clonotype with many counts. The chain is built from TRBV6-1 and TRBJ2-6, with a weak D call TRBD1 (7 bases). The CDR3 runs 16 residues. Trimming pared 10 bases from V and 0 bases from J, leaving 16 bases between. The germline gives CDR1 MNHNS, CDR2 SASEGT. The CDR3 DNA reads TGTGCCACGGGGCGGGACAGCCCCTCTGGGGCCAACGTCCTGACTTTC. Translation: CATGRDSPSGANVLTF.

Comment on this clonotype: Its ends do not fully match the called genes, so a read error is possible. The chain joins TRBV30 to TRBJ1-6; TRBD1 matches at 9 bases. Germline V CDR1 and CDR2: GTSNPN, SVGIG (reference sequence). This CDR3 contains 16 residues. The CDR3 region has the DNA TGTGCCTTGAGTGTAAGATGTGGGACAGGGAATTCACCCCTCCACTTT. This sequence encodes CALSVRCGTGNSPLHF.

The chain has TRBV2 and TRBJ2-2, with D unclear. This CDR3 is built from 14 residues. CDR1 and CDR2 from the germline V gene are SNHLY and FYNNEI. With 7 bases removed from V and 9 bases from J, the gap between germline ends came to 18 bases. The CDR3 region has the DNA TGTGCCAGCATTGAGATTAGTAGCTCCTGGGAGCTGTTTTTT. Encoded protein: CASIEISSSWELFF. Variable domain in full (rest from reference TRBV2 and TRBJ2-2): EPEVTQTPSHQVTQMGQEVILRCVPISNHLYFYWYRQILGQKVEFLVSFYNNEISEKSEIFDDQFSVERPDGSNFTLKIRSTKLEDSAMYFCASIEISSSWELFFGEGSRLTVL.

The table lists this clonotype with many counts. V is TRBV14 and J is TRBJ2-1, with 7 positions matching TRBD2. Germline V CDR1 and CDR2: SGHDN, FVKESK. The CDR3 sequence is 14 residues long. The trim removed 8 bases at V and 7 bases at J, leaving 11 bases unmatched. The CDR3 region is CASSRGGSLNEQFF. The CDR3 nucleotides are TGTGCCAGCTCTAGGGGCGGGAGCCTGAATGAGCAGTTCTTC.

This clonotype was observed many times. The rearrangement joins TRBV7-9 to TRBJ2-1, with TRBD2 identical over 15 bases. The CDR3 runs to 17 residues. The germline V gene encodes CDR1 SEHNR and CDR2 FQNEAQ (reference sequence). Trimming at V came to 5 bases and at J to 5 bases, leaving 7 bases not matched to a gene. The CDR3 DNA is TGTGCCAGCAGCCCCGGACTAGCGGGAGGGCTCCACAATGAGCAGTTCTTC. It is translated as CASSPGLAGGLHNEQFF. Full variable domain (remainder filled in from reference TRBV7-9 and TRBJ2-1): DTGVSQNPRHKITKRGQNVTFRCDPISEHNRLYWYRQTLGQGPEFLTYFQNEAQLEKSRLLSDRFSAERPKGSFSTLEIQRTEQGDSAMYLCASSPGLAGGLHNEQFFGPGTRLTVL.

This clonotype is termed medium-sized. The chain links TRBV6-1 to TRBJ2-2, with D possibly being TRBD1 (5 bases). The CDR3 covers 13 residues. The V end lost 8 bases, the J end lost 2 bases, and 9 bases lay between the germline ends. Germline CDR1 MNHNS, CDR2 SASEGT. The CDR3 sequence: CASQGVNTGELFF. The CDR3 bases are TGTGCCAGCCAGGGCGTCAACACCGGGGAGCTGTTTTTT.

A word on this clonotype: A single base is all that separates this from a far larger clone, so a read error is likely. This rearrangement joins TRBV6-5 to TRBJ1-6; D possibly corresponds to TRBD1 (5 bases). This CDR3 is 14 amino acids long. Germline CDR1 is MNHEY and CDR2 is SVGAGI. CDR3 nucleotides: TGTTCCAGCAGGATGGGACCGAATAATTCACCCCTCCACTTT. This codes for CSSRMGPNNSPLHF.

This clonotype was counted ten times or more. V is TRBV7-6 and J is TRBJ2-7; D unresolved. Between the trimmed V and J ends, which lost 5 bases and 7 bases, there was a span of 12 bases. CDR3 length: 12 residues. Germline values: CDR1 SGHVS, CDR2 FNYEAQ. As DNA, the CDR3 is TGTGCCAGCAGCGGGGTTTCGCGAGAGCAGTACTTC. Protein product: CASSGVSREQYF. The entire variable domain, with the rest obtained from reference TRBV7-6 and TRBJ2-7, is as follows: GAGVSQSPRYKVTKRGQDVALRCDPISGHVSLYWYRQALGQGPEFLTYFNYEAQQDKSGLPNDRFSAERPEGSISTLTIQRTEQRDSAMYRCASSGVSREQYFGPGTRLTVT.

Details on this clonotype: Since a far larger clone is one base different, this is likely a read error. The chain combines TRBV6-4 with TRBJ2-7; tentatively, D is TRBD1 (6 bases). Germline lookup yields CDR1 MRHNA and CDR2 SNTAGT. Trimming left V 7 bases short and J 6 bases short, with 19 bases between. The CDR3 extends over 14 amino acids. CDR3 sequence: CASIYSGAQSEQYF. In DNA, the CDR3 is TGTGCCAGCATTTACTCAGGGGCGCAATCCGAGCAGTACTTC.

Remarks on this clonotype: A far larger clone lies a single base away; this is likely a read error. CDR3 nucleotide sequence: TGTGCCAACAGCCTCGGAGGTGAGGGCAATCAGCCCCAGCATTTT. Encoded protein: CANSLGGEGNQPQHF. The chain combines TRBV6-4 with TRBJ1-5; D is unclear. Germline lookup yields CDR1 MRHNA and CDR2 SNTAGT. Trimming removed 10 bases at V and 2 bases at J, with 18 bases between. The CDR3 has 15 amino acids.

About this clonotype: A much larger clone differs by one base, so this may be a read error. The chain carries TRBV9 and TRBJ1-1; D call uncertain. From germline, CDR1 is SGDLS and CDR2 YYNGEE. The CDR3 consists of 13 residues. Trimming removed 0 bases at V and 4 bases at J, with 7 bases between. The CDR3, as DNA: TGTGCCAGCAGCGTAGGAACGGCCACTGAAGCTTTCTTT. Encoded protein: CASSVGTATEAFF.

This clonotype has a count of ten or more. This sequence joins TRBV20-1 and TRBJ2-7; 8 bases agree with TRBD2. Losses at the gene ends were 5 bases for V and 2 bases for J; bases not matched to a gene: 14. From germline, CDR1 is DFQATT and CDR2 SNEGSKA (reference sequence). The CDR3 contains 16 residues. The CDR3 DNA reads TGCAGTGCTTCTGACCCGGGAGGGGCGGGGACCTACGAGCAGTACTTC. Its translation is CSASDPGGAGTYEQYF.

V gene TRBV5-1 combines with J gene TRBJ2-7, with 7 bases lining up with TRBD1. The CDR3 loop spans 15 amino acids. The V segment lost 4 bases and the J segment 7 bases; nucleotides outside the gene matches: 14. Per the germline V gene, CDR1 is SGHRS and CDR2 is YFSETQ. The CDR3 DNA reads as TGCGCCAGCAGCATTCCCGGGACAGTTAGGAGTGAGCAGTACTTC. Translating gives CASSIPGTVRSEQYF.

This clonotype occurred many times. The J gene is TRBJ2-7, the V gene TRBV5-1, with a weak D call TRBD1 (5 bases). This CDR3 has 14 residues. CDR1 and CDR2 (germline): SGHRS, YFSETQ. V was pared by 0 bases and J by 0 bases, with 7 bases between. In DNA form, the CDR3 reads TGCGCCAGCAGCTTGGATACAGGCTCCTACGAGCAGTACTTC. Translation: CASSLDTGSYEQYF.

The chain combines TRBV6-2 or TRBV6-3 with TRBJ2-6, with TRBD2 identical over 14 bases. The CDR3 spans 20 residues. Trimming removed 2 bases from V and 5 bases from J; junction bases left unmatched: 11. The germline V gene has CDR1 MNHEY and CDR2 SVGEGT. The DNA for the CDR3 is TGTGCCAGCAGTTACGCGCGACTAGCGGGAGGGAGTGCCTGGGCCAACGTCCTGACTTTC. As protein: CASSYARLAGGSAWANVLTF.

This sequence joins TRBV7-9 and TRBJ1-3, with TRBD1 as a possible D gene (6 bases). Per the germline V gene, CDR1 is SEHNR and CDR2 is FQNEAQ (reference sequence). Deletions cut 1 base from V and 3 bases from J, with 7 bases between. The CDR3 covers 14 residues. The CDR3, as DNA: TGTGCCAGCAGCTTAGGACAGGTTGGAAACACCATATATTTT. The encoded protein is CASSLGQVGNTIYF.

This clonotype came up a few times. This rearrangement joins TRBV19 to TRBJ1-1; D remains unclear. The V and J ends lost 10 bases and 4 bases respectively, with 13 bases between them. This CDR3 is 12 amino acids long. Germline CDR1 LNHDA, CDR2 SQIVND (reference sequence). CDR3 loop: CAIRAEITEAFF. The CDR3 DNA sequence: TGTGCCATCCGGGCGGAGATCACTGAAGCTTTCTTT.

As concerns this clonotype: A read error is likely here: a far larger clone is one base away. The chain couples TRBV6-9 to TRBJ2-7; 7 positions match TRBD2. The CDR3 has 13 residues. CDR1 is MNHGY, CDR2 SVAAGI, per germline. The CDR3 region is CSSTPPTSNEQYF. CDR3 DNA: TGTTCCAGCACCCCCCCGACTAGCAACGAGCAGTACTTC.

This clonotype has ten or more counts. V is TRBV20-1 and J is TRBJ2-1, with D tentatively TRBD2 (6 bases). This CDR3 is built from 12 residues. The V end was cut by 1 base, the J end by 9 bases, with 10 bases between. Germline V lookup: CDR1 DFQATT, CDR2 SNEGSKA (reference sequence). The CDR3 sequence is CSARGSGGEQFF. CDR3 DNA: TGCAGTGCTAGAGGTAGCGGTGGTGAGCAGTTCTTC.

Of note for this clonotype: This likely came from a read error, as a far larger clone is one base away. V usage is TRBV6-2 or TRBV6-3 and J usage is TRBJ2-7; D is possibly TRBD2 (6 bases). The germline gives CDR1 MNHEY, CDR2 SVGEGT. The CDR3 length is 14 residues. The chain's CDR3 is CASRRKRDSYDQYF. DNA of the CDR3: TGTGCCAGCAGGAGGAAAAGGGACTCCTACGATCAGTACTTC.

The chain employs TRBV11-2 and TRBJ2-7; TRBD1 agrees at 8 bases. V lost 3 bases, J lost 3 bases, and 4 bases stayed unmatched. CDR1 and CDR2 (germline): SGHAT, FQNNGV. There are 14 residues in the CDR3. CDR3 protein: CASSFGTGNYEQYF. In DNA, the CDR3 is TGTGCCAGCAGCTTCGGGACAGGAAACTACGAGCAGTACTTC.

CDR3 DNA sequence: TGCGCCAGCAGCAAGGGACAGGAGTACTACGAGCAGTACTTC. It yields the protein CASSKGQEYYEQYF. The rearrangement links TRBV5-1 to TRBJ2-7, with TRBD1 identical over 8 bases. In germline, CDR1 is SGHRS, CDR2 YFSETQ. J gave up 3 bases and V 4 bases, and 6 bases lay outside the gene matches. The CDR3 totals 14 residues.

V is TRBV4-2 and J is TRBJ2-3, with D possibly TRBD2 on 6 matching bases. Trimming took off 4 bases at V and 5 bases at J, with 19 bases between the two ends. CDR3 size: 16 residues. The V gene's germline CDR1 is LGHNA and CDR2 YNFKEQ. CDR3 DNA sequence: TGTGCCAGCAGCCTGGGGGACGTCATGGGAGGAGATACGCAGTATTTT. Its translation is CASSLGDVMGGDTQYF.

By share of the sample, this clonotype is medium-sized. The CDR3 nucleotides are TGTGCCAGCAGACAAGGCTTTAGCGGGAGTAGCTCCTACAATGAGCAGTTCTTC. Translated, it gives CASRQGFSGSSSYNEQFF. The chain links TRBV11-2 to TRBJ2-1, with TRBD2 matching over 9 bases. V lost 6 bases, J lost 0 bases, and 12 bases stayed unmatched. The CDR3 runs 18 residues. Germline V gene lookup returns CDR1 SGHAT and CDR2 FQNNGV.

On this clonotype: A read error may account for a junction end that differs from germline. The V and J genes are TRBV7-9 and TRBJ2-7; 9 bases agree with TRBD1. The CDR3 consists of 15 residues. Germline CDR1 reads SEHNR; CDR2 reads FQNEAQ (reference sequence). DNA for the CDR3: TGTGCCGGCAGCTTGCCGGGACAGGGATTCCACGAGCAGTACTTC. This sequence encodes CAGSLPGQGFHEQYF.